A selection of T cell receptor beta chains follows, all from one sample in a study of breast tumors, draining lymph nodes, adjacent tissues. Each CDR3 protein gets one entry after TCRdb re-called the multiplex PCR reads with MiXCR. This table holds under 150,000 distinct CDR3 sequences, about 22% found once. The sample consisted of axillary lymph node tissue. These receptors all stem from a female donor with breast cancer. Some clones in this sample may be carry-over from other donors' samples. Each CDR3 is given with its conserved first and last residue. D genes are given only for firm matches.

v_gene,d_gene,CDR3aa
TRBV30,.,CAWKEEYNEQFF
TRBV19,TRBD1,CASRGQGGSQPQHF
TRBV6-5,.,CASSYSLGGIPPYNEQFF
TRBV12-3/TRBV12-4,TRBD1,CASSHTGGYSPLHF
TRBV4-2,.,CASSQETKGSRPQHF
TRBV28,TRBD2,CASSFWREGTGELFF
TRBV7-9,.,CASSNNPRGTLSYEQYF
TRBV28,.,CASRFGHGISYEQYF
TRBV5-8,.,CASSLETLAGGLVNSPLHF
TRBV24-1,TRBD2,CATSDQHPGGAYNEQFF
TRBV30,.,CAWSFAGLAGELFF
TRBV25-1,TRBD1,CASSGRGQGTEAFF
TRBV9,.,CASSARGYGYTF
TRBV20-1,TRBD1,CSARRDRTTEQYF
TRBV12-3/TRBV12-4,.,CASSRDWLGNQPQHF
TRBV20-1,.,CSAASRDPNSPLHF
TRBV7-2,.,CASSLGGRSYNEQFF
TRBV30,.,CAWSGSTGELFF
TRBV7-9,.,CASSLFNEQFF
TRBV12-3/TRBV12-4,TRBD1,CASSPQGAHTPTNYGYTF
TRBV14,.,CASSRTRGGNEQFF
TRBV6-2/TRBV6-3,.,CASSYYSVTYEQYF
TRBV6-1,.,CASSRTNYGYTF
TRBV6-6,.,CASSPRGDYEQYF
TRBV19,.,CASSITARTAGELFF
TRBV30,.,CAWSPRLDTDTQYF
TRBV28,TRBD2,CASSFARTSDSYEQYF
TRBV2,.,CASSGSAVEQYF
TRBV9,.,CASSVVAGSYNEQFF
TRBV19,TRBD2,CASGTIGSINEQFF
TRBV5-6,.,CASSLWNQPQHF
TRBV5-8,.,CASSLVGGGEQYF
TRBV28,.,CATDDRKGTGELFF
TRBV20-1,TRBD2,CSARDLATSDAYEQYF